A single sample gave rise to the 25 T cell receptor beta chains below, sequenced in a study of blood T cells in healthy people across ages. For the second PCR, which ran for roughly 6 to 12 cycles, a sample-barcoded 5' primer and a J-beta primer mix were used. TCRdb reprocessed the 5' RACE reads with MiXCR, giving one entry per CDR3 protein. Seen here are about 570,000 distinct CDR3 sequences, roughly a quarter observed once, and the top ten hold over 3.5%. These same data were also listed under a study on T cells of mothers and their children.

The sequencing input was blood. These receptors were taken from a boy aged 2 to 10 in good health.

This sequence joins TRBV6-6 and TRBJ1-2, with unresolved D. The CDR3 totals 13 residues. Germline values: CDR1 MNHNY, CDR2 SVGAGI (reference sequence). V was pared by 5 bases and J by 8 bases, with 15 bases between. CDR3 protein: CASSRVGTEGYTF. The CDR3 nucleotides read TGTGCCAGCAGTCGCGTTGGTACGGAGGGCTACACCTTC.

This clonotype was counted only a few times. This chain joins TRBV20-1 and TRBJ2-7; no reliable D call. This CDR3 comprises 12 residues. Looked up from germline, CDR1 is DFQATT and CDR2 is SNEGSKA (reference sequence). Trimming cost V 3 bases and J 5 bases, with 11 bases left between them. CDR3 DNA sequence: TGCAGTGCTAGTAGTGGTTTCCACGAGCAGTACTTC. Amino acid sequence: CSASSGFHEQYF.

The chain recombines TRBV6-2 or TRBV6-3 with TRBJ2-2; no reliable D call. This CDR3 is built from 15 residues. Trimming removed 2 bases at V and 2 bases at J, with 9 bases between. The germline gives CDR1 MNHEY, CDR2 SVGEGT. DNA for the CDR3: TGTGCCAGCAGTTACCGCTACGATAACACCGGGGAGCTGTTTTTT. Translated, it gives CASSYRYDNTGELFF.

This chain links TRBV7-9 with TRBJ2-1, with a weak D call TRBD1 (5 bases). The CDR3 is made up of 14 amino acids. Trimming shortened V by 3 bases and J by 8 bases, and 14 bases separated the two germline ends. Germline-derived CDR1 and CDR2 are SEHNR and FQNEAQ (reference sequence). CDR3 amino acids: CASSFSRDEDEQFF. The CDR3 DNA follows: TGTGCCAGCAGCTTTTCCAGGGATGAGGATGAGCAGTTCTTC.

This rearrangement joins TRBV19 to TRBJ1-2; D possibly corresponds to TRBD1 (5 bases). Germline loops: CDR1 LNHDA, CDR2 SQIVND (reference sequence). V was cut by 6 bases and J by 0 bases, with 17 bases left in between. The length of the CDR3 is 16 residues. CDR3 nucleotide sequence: TGTGCCAGTAGACCGACAGCTCCCGGAGCTAACTATGGCTACACCTTC. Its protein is CASRPTAPGANYGYTF.

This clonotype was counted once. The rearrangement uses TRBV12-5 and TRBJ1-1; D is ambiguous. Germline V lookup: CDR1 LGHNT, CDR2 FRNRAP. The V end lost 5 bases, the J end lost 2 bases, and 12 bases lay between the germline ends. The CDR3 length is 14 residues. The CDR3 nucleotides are TGTGCTAGTGGTAGCAGGACGGCTAACACTGAAGCTTTCTTT. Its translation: CASGSRTANTEAFF.

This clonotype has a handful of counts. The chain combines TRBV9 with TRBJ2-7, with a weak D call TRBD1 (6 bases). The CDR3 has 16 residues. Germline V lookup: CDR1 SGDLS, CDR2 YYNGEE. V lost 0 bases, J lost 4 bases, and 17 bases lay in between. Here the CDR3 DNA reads TGTGCCAGCAGCGTAGGTTTTGGACAGTCTTCGTACGAGCAGTACTTC. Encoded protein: CASSVGFGQSSYEQYF. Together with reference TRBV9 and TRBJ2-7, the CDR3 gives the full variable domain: DSGVTQTPKHLITATGQRVTLRCSPRSGDLSVYWYQQSLDQGLQFLIQYYNGEERAKGNILERFSAQQFPDLHSELNLSSLELGDSALYFCASSVGFGQSSYEQYFGPGTRLTVT.

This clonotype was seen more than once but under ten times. In DNA form, the CDR3 reads TGCGCCAGCAGCTTGGAGCGGAATGAGCAGTTCTTC. It specifies CASSLERNEQFF. This rearrangement joins TRBV5-1 to TRBJ2-5, with D possibly TRBD2 on 5 matching bases. The J call could be wrong; TRBJ2-1 is a better fit for the DNA end. Germline V CDR1 and CDR2: SGHRS, YFSETQ. This CDR3 has 12 amino acids.

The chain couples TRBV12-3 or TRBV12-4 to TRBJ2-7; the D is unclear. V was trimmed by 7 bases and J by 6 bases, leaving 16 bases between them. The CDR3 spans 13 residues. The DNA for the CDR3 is TGTGCCAGCACCCTTAGCCTCCTCGGCGAGCAGTACTTC. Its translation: CASTLSLLGEQYF.

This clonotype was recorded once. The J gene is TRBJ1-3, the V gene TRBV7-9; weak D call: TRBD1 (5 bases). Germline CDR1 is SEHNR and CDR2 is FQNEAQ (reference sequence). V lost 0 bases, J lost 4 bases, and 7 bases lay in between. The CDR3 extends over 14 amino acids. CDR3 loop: CASSLAGDGNTIYF. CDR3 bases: TGTGCCAGCAGCTTAGCAGGGGACGGAAACACCATATATTTT.

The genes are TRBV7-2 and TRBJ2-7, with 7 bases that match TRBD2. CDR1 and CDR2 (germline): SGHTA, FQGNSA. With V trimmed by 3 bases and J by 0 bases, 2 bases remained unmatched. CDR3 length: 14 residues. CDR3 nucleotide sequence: TGTGCCAGCAGCTTCAGCGGGGCCTCCTACGAGCAGTACGTC. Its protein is CASSFSGASYEQYV.

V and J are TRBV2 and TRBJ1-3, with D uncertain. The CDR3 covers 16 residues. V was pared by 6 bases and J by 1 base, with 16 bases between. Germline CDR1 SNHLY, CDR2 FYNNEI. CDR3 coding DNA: TGTGCCAGCAGCCTTTTTACGGATCAATCTGGAAACACCATATATTTT. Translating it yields CASSLFTDQSGNTIYF.

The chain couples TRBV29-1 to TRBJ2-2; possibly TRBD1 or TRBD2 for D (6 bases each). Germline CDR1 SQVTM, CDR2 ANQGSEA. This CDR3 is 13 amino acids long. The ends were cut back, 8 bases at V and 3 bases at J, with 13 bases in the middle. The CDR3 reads CSSWRGDTGELFF. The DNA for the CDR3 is TGCAGCTCCTGGAGGGGGGACACCGGGGAGCTGTTTTTT.

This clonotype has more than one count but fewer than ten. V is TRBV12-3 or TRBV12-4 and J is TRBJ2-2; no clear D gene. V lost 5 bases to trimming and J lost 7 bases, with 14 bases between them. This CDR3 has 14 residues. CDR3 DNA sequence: TGTGCCAGCAGTCTGAACAGACTTGGCGGGGAGCTGTTTTTT. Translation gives CASSLNRLGGELFF.

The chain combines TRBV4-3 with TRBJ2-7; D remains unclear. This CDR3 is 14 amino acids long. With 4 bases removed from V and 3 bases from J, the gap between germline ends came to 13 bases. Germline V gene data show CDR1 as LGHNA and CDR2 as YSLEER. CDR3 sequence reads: CASSPSVGVYEQYF. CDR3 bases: TGCGCCAGCAGCCCTTCCGTTGGGGTCTACGAGCAGTACTTC.

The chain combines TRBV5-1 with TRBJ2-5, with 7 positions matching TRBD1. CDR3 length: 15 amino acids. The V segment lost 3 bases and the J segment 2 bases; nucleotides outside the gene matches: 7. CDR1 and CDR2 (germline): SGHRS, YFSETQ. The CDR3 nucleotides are TGCGCCAGCAGCTCGGGACAGACAATGCAAGAGACCCAGTACTTC. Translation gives CASSSGQTMQETQYF.

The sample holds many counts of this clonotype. CDR3 loop: CASSSGQLEKLFF. In nucleotides, the CDR3 is TGTGCCAGCTCATCGGGACAGCTAGAAAAACTGTTTTTT. The chain joins TRBV18 to TRBJ1-4, with 7 nucleotides matching TRBD1. V was pared by 5 bases and J by 8 bases, with 5 bases of the junction left unmatched. Per the germline V gene, CDR1 is KGHSH and CDR2 is LQKENI. CDR3 size: 13 residues.

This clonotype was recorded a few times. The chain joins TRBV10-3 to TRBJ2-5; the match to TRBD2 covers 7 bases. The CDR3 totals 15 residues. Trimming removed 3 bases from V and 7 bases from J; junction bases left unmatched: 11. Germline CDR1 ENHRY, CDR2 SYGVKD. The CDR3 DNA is TGTGCCATCAGTGAAGTCTCTGGGAGGGGTGGGACCCAGTACTTC. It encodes CAISEVSGRGGTQYF.

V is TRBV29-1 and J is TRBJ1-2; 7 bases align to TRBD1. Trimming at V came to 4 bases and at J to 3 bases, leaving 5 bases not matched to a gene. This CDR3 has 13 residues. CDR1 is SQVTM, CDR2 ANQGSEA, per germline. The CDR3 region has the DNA TGCAGCGTTGGTGAAGGGGGCCACTATGGCTACACCTTC. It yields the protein CSVGEGGHYGYTF.

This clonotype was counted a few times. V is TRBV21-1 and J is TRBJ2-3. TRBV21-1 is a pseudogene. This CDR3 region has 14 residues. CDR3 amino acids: CASSNLLVADTQYF. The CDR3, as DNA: TGTGCCAGCAGCAATTTGCTAGTCGCAGATACGCAGTATTTT.

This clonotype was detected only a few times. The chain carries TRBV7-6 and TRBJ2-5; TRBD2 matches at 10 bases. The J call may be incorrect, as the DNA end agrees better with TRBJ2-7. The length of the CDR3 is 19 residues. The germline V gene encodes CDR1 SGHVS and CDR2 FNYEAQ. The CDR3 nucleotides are TGTGCCAGCAGCTTATCAAGTGGGGTTAGCGGGAGGAGAACCTACGAGCAGTACTTC. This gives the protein CASSLSSGVSGRRTYEQYF.

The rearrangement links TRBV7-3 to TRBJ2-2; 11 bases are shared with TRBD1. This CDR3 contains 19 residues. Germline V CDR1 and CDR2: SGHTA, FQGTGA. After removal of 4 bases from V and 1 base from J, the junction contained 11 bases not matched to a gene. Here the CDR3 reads CASSSRDRGEGVNTGELFF. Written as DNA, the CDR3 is TGTGCCAGCAGCTCCCGGGACAGGGGGGAAGGGGTGAACACCGGGGAGCTGTTTTTT.

The CDR3 is CSAPPGGYGYTF. In DNA, the CDR3 is TGCAGTGCTCCCCCGGGGGGCTATGGCTACACCTTC. The rearrangement joins TRBV20-1 to TRBJ1-2; D is possibly TRBD1 (5 bases). Between the trimmed V and J ends, which lost 5 bases and 4 bases, there was a span of 11 bases. From germline, CDR1 is DFQATT and CDR2 SNEGSKA (reference sequence). The CDR3 loop spans 12 amino acids.

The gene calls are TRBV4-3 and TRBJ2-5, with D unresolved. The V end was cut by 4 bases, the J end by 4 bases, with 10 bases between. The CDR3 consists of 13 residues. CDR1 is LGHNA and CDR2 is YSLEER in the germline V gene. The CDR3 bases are TGCGCCAGCAGCCTTTCCCGGCCAGAGACCCAGTACTTC. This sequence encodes CASSLSRPETQYF.

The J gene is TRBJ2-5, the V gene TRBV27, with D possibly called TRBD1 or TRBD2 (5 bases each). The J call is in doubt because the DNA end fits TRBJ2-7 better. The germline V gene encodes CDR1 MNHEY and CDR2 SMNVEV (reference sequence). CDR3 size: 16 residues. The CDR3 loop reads CASSLTPRGPIYEQYF. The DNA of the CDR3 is TGTGCCAGCAGTTTAACCCCCCGGGGACCCATCTACGAGCAGTACTTC.